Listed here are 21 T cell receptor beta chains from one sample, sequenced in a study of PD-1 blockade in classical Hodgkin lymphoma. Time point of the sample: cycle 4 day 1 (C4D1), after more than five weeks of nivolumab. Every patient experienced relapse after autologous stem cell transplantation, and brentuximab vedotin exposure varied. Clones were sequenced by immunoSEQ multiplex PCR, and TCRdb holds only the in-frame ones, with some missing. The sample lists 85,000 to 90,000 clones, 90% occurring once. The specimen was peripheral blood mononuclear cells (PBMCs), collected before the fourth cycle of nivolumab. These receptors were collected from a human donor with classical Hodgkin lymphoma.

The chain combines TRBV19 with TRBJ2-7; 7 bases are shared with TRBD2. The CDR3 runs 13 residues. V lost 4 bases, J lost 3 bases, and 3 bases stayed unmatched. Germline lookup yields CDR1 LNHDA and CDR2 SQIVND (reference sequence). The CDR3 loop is CASSKTSFYEQYF. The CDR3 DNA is TGTGCCAGTAGTAAGACTAGCTTCTACGAGCAGTACTTC.

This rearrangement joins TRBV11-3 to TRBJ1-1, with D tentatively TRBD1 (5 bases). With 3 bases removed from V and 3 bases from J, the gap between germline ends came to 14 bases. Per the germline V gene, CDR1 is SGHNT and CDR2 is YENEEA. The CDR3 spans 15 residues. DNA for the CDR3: TGTGCCAGCAGCTTTTCAGGGCGGGGTGACACTGAAGCTTTCTTT. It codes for CASSFSGRGDTEAFF.

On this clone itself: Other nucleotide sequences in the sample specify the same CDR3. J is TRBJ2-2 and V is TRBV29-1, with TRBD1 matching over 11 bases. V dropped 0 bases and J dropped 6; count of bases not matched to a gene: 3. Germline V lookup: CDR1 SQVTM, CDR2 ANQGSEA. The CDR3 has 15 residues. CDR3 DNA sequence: TGCAGCGTTGAAGAGGGACAGGGGGTAGCCGGGGAGCTGTTTTTT. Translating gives CSVEEGQGVAGELFF.

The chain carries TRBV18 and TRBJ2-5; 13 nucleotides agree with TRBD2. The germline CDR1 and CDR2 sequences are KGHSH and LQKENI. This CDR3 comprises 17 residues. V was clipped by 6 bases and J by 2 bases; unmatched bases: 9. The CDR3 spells CASSPLRTSGGQETQYF. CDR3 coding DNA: TGTGCCAGCTCGCCCTTACGGACTAGCGGGGGACAAGAGACCCAGTACTTC. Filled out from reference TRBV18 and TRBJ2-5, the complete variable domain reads NAGVMQNPRHLVRRRGQEARLRCSPMKGHSHVYWYRQLPEEGLKFMVYLQKENIIDESGMPKERFSAEFPKEGPSILRIQQVVRGDSAAYFCASSPLRTSGGQETQYFGPGTRLLVL.

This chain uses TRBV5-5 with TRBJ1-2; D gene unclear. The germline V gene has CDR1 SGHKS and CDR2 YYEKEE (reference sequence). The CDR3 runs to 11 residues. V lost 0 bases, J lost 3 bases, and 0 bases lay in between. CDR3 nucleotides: TGTGCCAGCAGCTTGGACTATGGCTACACCTTC. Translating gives CASSLDYGYTF.

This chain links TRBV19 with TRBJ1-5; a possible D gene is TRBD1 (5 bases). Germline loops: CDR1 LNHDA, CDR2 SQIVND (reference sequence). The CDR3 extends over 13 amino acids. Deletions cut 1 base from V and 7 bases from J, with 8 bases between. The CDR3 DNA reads TGTGCCAGTAGTATAGGCAGGGACCAGCCCCAGCATTTT. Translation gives CASSIGRDQPQHF.

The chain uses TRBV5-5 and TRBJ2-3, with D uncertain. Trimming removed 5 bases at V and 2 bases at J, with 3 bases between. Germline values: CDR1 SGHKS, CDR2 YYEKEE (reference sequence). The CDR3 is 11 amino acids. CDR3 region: CASSFTDTQYF. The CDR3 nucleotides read TGTGCCAGCAGTTTCACAGATACGCAGTATTTT.

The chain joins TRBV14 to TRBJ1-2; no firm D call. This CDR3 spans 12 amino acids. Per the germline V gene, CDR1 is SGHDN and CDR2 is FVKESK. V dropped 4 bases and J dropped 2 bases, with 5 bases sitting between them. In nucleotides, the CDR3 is TGTGCCAGCAGCCTAAGCAACTATGGCTACACCTTC. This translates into CASSLSNYGYTF.

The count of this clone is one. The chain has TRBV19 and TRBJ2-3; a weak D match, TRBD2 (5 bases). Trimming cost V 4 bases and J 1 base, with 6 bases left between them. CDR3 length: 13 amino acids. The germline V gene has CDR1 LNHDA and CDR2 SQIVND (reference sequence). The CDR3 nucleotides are TGTGCCAGTAGTACCGGGGGCACAGATACGCAGTATTTT. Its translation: CASSTGGTDTQYF.

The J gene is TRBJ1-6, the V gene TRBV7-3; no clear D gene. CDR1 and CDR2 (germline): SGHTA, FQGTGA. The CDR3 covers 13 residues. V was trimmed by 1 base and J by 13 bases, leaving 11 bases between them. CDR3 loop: CASSLNPARPLHF. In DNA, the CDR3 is TGTGCCAGCAGCTTAAATCCGGCCAGGCCCCTCCACTTT.

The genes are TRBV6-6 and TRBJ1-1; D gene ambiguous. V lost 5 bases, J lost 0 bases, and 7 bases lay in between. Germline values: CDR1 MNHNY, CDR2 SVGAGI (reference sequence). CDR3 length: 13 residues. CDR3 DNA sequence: TGTGCCAGCAGTCGGACTGTGAACACTGAAGCTTTCTTT. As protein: CASSRTVNTEAFF.

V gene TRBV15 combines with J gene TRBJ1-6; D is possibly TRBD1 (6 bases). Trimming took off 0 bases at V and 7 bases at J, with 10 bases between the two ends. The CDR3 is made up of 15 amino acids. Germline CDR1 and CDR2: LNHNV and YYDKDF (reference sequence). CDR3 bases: TGTGCCACCAGCAGAGATGGGGGGCGAAATTCACCCCTCCACTTT. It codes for CATSRDGGRNSPLHF.

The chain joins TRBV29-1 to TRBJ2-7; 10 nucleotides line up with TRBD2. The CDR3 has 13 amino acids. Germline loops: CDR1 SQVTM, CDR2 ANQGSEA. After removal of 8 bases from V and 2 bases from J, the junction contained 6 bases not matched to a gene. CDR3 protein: CSHSGGPTYEQYF. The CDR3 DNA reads TGCAGCCATAGCGGGGGGCCTACCTACGAGCAGTACTTC.

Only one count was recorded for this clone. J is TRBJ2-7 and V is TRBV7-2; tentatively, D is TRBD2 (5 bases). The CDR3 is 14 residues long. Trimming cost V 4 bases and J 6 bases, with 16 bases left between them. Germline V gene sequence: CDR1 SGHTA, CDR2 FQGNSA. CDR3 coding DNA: TGTGCCAGCAGCTCCGTGAGCCAACGGGGCGAGCAGTACTTC. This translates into CASSSVSQRGEQYF.

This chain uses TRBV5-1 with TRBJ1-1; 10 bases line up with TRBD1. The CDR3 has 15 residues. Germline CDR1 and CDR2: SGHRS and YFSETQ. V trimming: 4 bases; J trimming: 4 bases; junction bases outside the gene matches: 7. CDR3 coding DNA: TGCGCCAGCAGCCAGACAGGGGGCGACGTCACTGAAGCTTTCTTT. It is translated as CASSQTGGDVTEAFF.

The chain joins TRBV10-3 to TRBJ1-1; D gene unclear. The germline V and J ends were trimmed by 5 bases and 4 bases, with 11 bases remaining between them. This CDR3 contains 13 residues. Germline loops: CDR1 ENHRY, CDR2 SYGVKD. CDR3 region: CAISTQARTEAFF. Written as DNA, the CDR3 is TGTGCCATCAGTACTCAGGCTCGCACTGAAGCTTTCTTT.

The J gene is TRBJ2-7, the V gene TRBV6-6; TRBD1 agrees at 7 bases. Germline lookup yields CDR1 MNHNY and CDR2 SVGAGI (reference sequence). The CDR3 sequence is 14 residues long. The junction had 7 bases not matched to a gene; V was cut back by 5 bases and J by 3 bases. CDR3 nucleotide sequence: TGTGCCAGCAGTACCGGGACAGCCTTCTACGAGCAGTACTTC. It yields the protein CASSTGTAFYEQYF.

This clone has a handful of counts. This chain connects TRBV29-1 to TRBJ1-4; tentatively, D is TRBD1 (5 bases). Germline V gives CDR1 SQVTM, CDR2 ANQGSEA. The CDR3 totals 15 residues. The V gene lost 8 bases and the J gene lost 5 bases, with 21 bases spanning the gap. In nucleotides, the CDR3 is TGCAGCTGTCGGGGGGAGAGGAGTATGAATGAAAAACTGTTTTTT. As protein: CSCRGERSMNEKLFF.

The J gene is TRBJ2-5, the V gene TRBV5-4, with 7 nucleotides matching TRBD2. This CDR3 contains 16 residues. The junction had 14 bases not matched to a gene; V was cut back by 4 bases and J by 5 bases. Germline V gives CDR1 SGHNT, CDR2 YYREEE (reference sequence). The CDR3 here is CASSEERVGLEETQYF. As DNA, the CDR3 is TGTGCCAGCAGCGAAGAAAGGGTCGGACTAGAGGAGACCCAGTACTTC.

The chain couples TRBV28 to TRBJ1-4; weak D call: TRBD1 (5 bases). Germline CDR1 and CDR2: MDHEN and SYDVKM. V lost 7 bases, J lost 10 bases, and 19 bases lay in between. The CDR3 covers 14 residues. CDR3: CASTVGGVGRKLFF. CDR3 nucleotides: TGTGCCAGCACCGTTGGGGGGGTAGGGCGAAAACTGTTTTTT.

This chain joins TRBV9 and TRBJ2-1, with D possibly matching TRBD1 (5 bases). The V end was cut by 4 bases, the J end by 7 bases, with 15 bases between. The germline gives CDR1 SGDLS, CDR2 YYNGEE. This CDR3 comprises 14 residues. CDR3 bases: TGTGCCAGCAGCAGGGGCCCTGTGAATAATGAGCAGTTCTTC. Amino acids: CASSRGPVNNEQFF.